This TCR beta chain comes out of a study of cytomegalovirus exposure and HLA in healthy donors. Whole-study results and caveats: Most TCR sequences were uncommon, yet certain public TCRs appeared in many donors.

On this clone: The target antigen is unknown.

With V trimmed by 4 bases and J by 10 bases, 11 bases remained unmatched. CDR1 is KGHSH and CDR2 is LQKENI in the germline V gene. CDR3 length equals 16 residues. PCR primers comprised 60 Vbeta and 13 Jbeta primers. Here immunoSEQ multiplex PCR was the method, and the copy in TCRdb shows in-frame clones only, minus some. The sample holds roughly 110,000 clones, 82% seen once. The sequence was collected from a woman aged 18-29 years in good health and CMV-seronegative. The rearrangement links TRBV18 to TRBJ1-6; 9 bases line up with TRBD1. Sequencing was performed on PBMCs. Here the CDR3 DNA reads TGTGCCAGCTCACTAAACCCGGGACAGGGAGAATCACCCCTCCACTTT. Its translation is CASSLNPGQGESPLHF.